This T cell receptor (beta chain) was retrieved from a study of T cells in Graves' hyperthyroidism and ophthalmopathy (dated by TCRdb to about 2019). General notes on the study: Peripheral blood was collected at initial diagnosis, before any treatment. TCR V-J signatures able to tell the groups apart were searched for in a discovery cohort of 95 or so patients, of whom more than 40 had Graves' ophthalmopathy and 57 had stable Graves' hyperthyroidism. Prospective prediction of ophthalmopathy was tested in an independent validation cohort of fewer than 20 hyperthyroidism patients and roughly 16 patients who later progressed to ophthalmopathy. The 100 discovery patients were randomly split 7:3 into training and test sets. Thyroid tissue and blood T-cell repertoires from six Graves' hyperthyroidism patients were also compared in the study. After blood sampling, hyperthyroidism patients were treated with methimazole at a starting dose of 30 mg daily, and ophthalmopathy patients were treated with high-dose intravenous methylprednisolone. The paper describes TCR Vbeta CDR3 sequencing of some 130 peripheral blood samples, made up of 43 ophthalmopathy patients, roughly 80 hyperthyroidism patients and approximately 17 progressor patients.

The TCR beta CDR3 regions were amplified from RNA transcripts. A first-round RT-PCR of the TCR CDR3 used the HTBI primer set with the Qiagen OneStep RT-PCR kit. Libraries were constructed in a second round of multiplex PCR, after which size selection and purification were carried out. The libraries were sequenced on an Illumina HiSeq2000 using paired-end 100 bp reads. Turning to the authors' computational methods: SOAPnuke was used to process the raw data, throwing out any read that contained adapters or uncalled bases, had a mean Phred below 15, or lacked an exact constant-primer or identifier match. High-quality paired reads were merged using COPE v1.2.5, and each unique nucleotide sequence was defined as a clonotype. Clonotypes were aligned to IMGT TRBV, TRBD and TRBJ reference segments using MiTCR v1.1. Analysis was restricted to V-J combinations with a frequency above 0.0001, which covered about 99% of repertoires. The TCS score was defined as the ratio of F50 (clonal expansion) to E x V (chaos), calculated using BLOSUM62-based TCRdist between CDR3 peptides within each V-J. Welch's t-statistics and random forest reduced 500 to 650 V-J features to 10 to 15, which were used in a naive Bayes classifier (R e1071). Using fastp at Q25 and MiXCR, TCRdb reprocessed the public reads and kept productive beta chains. Identical CDR3 proteins give one entry, which carries the most common genes and DNA. These V and J calls derive from TCRdb rather than the authors' analysis. Across this sample there are hundreds of thousands of distinct CDR3 sequences, with 14% seen only once. The ten largest make up around 13% of the sample.

In the ophthalmopathy patients, disease was moderately to severely active, with a Clinical Activity Score of 3 or more, a NOSPECS grade of 4 or more, and a duration of less than 3 months. Patients with uncontrolled infections, other autoimmune diseases, pregnancy or lactation were excluded. Diagnoses were based on clinical symptoms, serum thyroxine and TRAb, thyroid ultrasound and orbital computed tomography. PBMCs were isolated from about 9 ml of fresh peripheral blood by Ficoll-Paque density gradient centrifugation. Total RNA was extracted using Trizol reagent, and RNA quality was assessed on an Agilent 2100 Bioanalyzer. Relative to germline, V is 11 bases shorter and J is 0 bases shorter, with 14 bases between their ends. CDR3 length: 13 amino acids, cysteine to phenylalanine. Kept here is only the CDR3 DNA, which spans 39 bases and is read in frame from base 1. According to the germline V gene, CDR1 reads MDHEN and CDR2 reads SYDVKM.

Points the paper makes about the study in general: In cross-validation, a model built on a 13 V-J signature told ophthalmopathy apart from stable hyperthyroidism with under 90% sensitivity and roughly 82% specificity, and in testing the same model reached 80%/75%. Most expanded thyroid clonotypes (frequency above 0.001) were also detected in blood, suggesting blood repertoires may reflect thyroid immune responses. In validation, the model predicted progression to ophthalmopathy a median of about 6 months before onset, with about 64% sensitivity and roughly 73% specificity. No statistical method was used to fix the sample size in advance, and group allocation was not hidden from the investigators.

This clonotype was counted at least ten times. The antigen it recognizes is unknown. There are no base qualities to consult, and no much larger clone falls within one base. The TCR was taken from a woman between 50 and 59 years old with Graves' ophthalmopathy. The specimen was blood. The chain joins TRBV28 to TRBJ2-7; a weak D assignment points to TRBD2 (6 bases agree). The CDR3 here reads CAAWGTYSYEQYF. The sequenced DNA: TGTGCCGCATGGGGGACTTACTCCTACGAGCAGTACTTC.